The 20 T cell receptor beta chains below were found in one sample sequenced in a study of post-analysis software for immune sequencing data. Broader study findings: TRBV5-6, TRBV5-1 and TRBV20-1 were among 4 or 5 TRBV segments more frequent in patients than controls.

TCR beta cDNA libraries had unique molecular identifiers. TCRdb analysed the PCR reads with MiXCR anew, one entry per CDR3 protein. The table shows a few hundred thousand distinct CDR3 sequences, with around a third occurring only once. These receptors' antigens are unknown. Sample: blood. The receptor source for this set is a girl aged 5 to 17 with multiple sclerosis.

This chain links TRBV25-1 with TRBJ2-3; 9 bases are shared with TRBD2. Looked up from germline, CDR1 is MGHDK and CDR2 is SYGVNS. V trimming: 3 bases; J trimming: 4 bases; junction bases outside the gene matches: 5. The CDR3 covers 15 residues. The CDR3, as DNA: TGTGCCAGCAGTGATCCAGCGGGGGGACCAGATACGCAGTATTTT. It yields the protein CASSDPAGGPDTQYF.

With regard to this clonotype: In this CDR3 the conserved last residue, phenylalanine or tryptophan, is missing, so a read error is likely. No DNA is shown, since the ends of the CDR3 on it are uncertain; the CDR3 is the one TCRdb lists. The chain recombines TRBV12-3 or TRBV12-4 with TRBJ2-3; the tabulated D call, TRBD1, remains unverified against the DNA. Termini included, the CDR3 measures 15 amino acids. The chain's CDR3 is CASSVWGGTTDTRYS.

V usage is TRBV5-1 and J usage is TRBJ2-7, with D tentatively TRBD1 (5 bases). Germline CDR1 reads SGHRS; CDR2 reads YFSETQ. The CDR3 totals 14 residues. V gave up 4 bases and J gave up 3 bases, with 14 bases separating them. In DNA, the CDR3 is TGCGCCAGCAGCCGGATGGACACTAACTACGAGCAGTACTTC. Protein product: CASSRMDTNYEQYF.

The CDR3 DNA reads TGTGCCAGCAGTCCAGGACTAGCGGGGGTAGAAGGTGAGCAGTTCTTC. Translation gives CASSPGLAGVEGEQFF. The rearrangement links TRBV12-3 or TRBV12-4 to TRBJ2-1, with TRBD2 identical over 13 bases. The CDR3 runs to 16 residues. The V gene end was trimmed by 5 bases and the J gene end by 9 bases; junction bases not matched to a gene: 10.

This chain joins TRBV29-1 and TRBJ1-2; a possible D gene is TRBD1 (5 bases). The CDR3 sequence is 12 residues long. Germline CDR1 is SQVTM and CDR2 is ANQGSEA. V was shortened by 4 bases and J by 8 bases, with 14 bases between the two germline ends. CDR3 DNA: TGCAGCGTTGTATATGGGGGAGCGGGCTACACCTTC. Amino acid sequence: CSVVYGGAGYTF.

This clonotype turned up a few times. V usage is TRBV5-5 and J usage is TRBJ1-1; 7 bases are shared with TRBD1. CDR1 is SGHKS, CDR2 YYEKEE, per germline (reference sequence). The CDR3 totals 16 residues. V dropped 2 bases and J dropped 3; count of bases not matched to a gene: 10. DNA of the CDR3: TGTGCCAGCAGCTTCCTAGGTGGACAGGCTGACACTGAAGCTTTCTTT. Translating gives CASSFLGGQADTEAFF.

The chain is built from TRBV12-3 or TRBV12-4 and TRBJ1-5; TRBD1 might be the D (6 bases). V lost 6 bases to trimming and J lost 5 bases, with 14 bases between them. There are 14 residues in the CDR3. CDR3 in DNA: TGTGCCAGCAGATCCGGGACACTGGATCAGCCCCAGCATTTT. The encoded protein is CASRSGTLDQPQHF.

The chain carries TRBV6-6 and TRBJ1-2; TRBD1 might be the D (5 bases). Germline assignment: CDR1 MNHNY and CDR2 SVGAGI (reference sequence). CDR3 length: 15 amino acids. The V end lost 2 bases, the J end lost 4 bases, and 14 bases lay between the germline ends. DNA for the CDR3: TGTGCCAGCAGTTACCCGTCGGACGGGGCCTATGGCTACACCTTC. Translation: CASSYPSDGAYGYTF.

This clonotype appeared many times. For the CDR3, the DNA is TGTGCCAGCAGCCAGGGTCCAGGGGGCCGCTACGAGCAGTACTTC. Its protein product is CASSQGPGGRYEQYF. This chain connects TRBV3-1 to TRBJ2-7, with 8 bases lining up with TRBD1. CDR3 length equals 15 residues. Germline V gives CDR1 LGHDT, CDR2 YNNKEL (reference sequence). V shed 3 bases and J 3 bases; nucleotides not matched to a gene: 7.

The chain has TRBV27 and TRBJ1-2, with D maybe TRBD1 (5 bases). V lost 0 bases and J 4 bases, leaving 12 bases between the germline ends. Germline CDR1 MNHEY, CDR2 SMNVEV (reference sequence). The CDR3 has 15 amino acids. This CDR3 is CASSLSGRTGYGYTF. In DNA form, the CDR3 reads TGTGCCAGCAGTTTATCGGGACGGACGGGCTATGGCTACACCTTC.

The rearrangement uses TRBV12-3 or TRBV12-4 and TRBJ2-5, with D perhaps TRBD2 (6 bases). The end of the DNA is better explained by TRBJ2-7, so the J call may be wrong. CDR3 size: 15 residues. The DNA of the CDR3 is TGTGCCAGCAGTCCATACCCAGGAGGGGTAACCGAGCAGTACTTC. Protein product: CASSPYPGGVTEQYF.

The V gene is TRBV7-2, the J gene TRBJ2-3; TRBD2 agrees at 10 bases. The ends lost 3 bases at V and 3 bases at J; junction bases unmatched: 3. Germline V gives CDR1 SGHTA, CDR2 FQGNSA. The CDR3 sequence is 15 residues long. CDR3 region: CASSFLAGVTDTQYF. CDR3 sequence (DNA): TGTGCCAGCAGCTTCCTAGCGGGGGTTACAGATACGCAGTATTTT. Full variable domain (missing parts from reference TRBV7-2 and TRBJ2-3): GAGVSQSPSNKVTEKGKDVELRCDPISGHTALYWYRQSLGQGLEFLIYFQGNSAPDKSGLPSDRFSAERTGGSVSTLTIQRTQQEDSAVYLCASSFLAGVTDTQYFGPGTRLTVL.

This clonotype was seen a single time. The rearrangement joins TRBV20-1 to TRBJ2-1; tentative D call: TRBD1 (6 bases). Trimming cost V 3 bases and J 5 bases, with 17 bases left between them. Germline V gene lookup returns CDR1 DFQATT and CDR2 SNEGSKA (reference sequence). This CDR3 has 15 residues. This CDR3 is CSARRGGDWNNEQFF. The CDR3 DNA reads TGCAGTGCTAGGAGAGGGGGAGATTGGAACAATGAGCAGTTCTTC.

The rearrangement joins TRBV20-1 to TRBJ1-1; D gene uncertain. Germline V lookup: CDR1 DFQATT, CDR2 SNEGSKA (reference sequence). This CDR3 comprises 13 residues. Deletions cut 0 bases from V and 5 bases from J, with 10 bases between. The CDR3 bases are TGCAGTGCTAGAGAACCGCGTCTAACTGAAGCTTTCTTT. Its translation is CSAREPRLTEAFF.

The CDR3 protein is CATVPRTDSPYGYTF. The CDR3 DNA follows: TGTGCCACCGTACCCCGGACTGATTCCCCCTATGGCTACACCTTC. The chain joins TRBV10-3 to TRBJ1-2, with unresolved D. The CDR3 is 15 residues long. CDR1 is ENHRY, CDR2 SYGVKD, per germline. Trimming took 10 bases from V and 4 from J, leaving 22 bases between them.

The chain combines TRBV20-1 with TRBJ1-6; no clear D gene. This CDR3 comprises 15 residues. The germline V and J ends were trimmed by 5 bases and 10 bases, with 21 bases remaining between them. Germline CDR1 DFQATT, CDR2 SNEGSKA (reference sequence). The CDR3 sequence is CSASEGPRPISPLHF. CDR3 bases: TGCAGTGCTTCCGAAGGGCCCCGTCCCATATCACCCCTCCACTTT.

The rearrangement uses TRBV6-5 and TRBJ1-5; D remains ambiguous. The germline gives CDR1 MNHEY, CDR2 SVGAGI. The CDR3 runs to 13 residues. Trimming removed 6 bases from V and 9 bases from J, with 15 bases in between. In nucleotides, the CDR3 is TGTGCCAGCAGCTTCTCCCCACGGACGCCCCAGCATTTT. Protein sequence: CASSFSPRTPQHF.

The V and J genes are TRBV7-3 and TRBJ2-1; maybe TRBD1 (5 bases). CDR3 length equals 13 residues. Germline V CDR1 and CDR2: SGHTA, FQGTGA. Between the trimmed V and J ends, which lost 4 bases and 6 bases, there was a span of 10 bases. Written as DNA, the CDR3 is TGTGCCAGCAGCTCTGACAGACTCAATGAGCAGTTCTTC. Translating gives CASSSDRLNEQFF.

V gene TRBV29-1 combines with J gene TRBJ2-5; 9 nucleotides align to TRBD1. CDR1 is SQVTM, CDR2 ANQGSEA, per germline. V dropped 8 bases and J dropped 4; count of bases not matched to a gene: 8. The CDR3 is 13 amino acids. Here the CDR3 DNA reads TGCAGCAAACAGGGGGCGAGTGGAGAGACCCAGTACTTC. Protein: CSKQGASGETQYF. Combining the CDR3 with reference TRBV29-1 and TRBJ2-5 gives the whole variable domain SAVISQKPSRDICQRGTSLTIQCQVDSQVTMMFWYRQQPGQSLTLIATANQGSEATYESGFVIDKFPISRPNLTFSTLTVSNMSPEDSSIYLCSKQGASGETQYFGPGTRLLVL.

V gene TRBV11-1 combines with J gene TRBJ2-5, with a weak D call TRBD1 (5 bases). The J call may be faulty, since TRBJ2-7 better matches the DNA end. This CDR3 region has 14 residues. CDR1 SGHAT and CDR2 FQDESV come from the germline V gene (reference sequence). CDR3 in amino acids: CASSLKDTLYEQYF. CDR3 nucleotides: TGTGCCAGCAGCTTAAAGGACACCCTTTACGAGCAGTACTTC.